The rows below give T cell receptor beta chains drawn from one sample of a study of tumor-infiltrating lymphocytes in primary liver carcinoma. A single record per CDR3 protein comes from TCRdb applying MiXCR to the multiplex PCR reads. This sample has about 320,000 distinct CDR3 sequences; about 62% occur once, and the top ten carry roughly 10%. Source material: peripheral blood. These receptors all come from a man aged 40-55 years with primary liver carcinoma and hepatitis B virus infection. Each CDR3 is given with its conserved first and last residue. The order of the fields is CDR3 length, clone size, D gene, V gene, J gene, CDR3 protein, CDR3 DNA. D genes are given only for firm matches. A row's size may be missing; if present it is once, few, many or a size class.

len: 13; abundance: .; d_gene: .; v_gene: TRBV24-1; j_gene: TRBJ1-1; CDR3aa: CATSNTGDTEAFF; CDR3nt: TGTGCCACCAGTAATACCGGGGACACTGAAGCTTTCTTT
len: 15; abundance: many; d_gene: TRBD1; v_gene: TRBV5-5; j_gene: TRBJ1-5; CDR3aa: CASSRGGTGGQPQHF; CDR3nt: TGTGCCAGCAGCCGGGGAGGGACAGGGGGCCAGCCCCAGCATTTT
len: 14; abundance: .; d_gene: .; v_gene: TRBV28; j_gene: TRBJ2-5; CDR3aa: CASSPPWLQEAQYF; CDR3nt: TGTGCCAGCAGTCCTCCTTGGCTACAAGAGGCCCAGTACTTC
len: 15; abundance: .; d_gene: .; v_gene: TRBV4-3; j_gene: TRBJ2-5; CDR3aa: CPSSQDSGASKTQYF; CDR3nt: TGCCCCAGCAGCCAAGACTCAGGGGCGTCGAAGACTCAGTACTTC
len: 16; abundance: many; d_gene: TRBD1; v_gene: TRBV4-1; j_gene: TRBJ1-4; CDR3aa: CASSPLRDRPDEKLFF; CDR3nt: TGCGCCAGCAGCCCGCTGCGGGACAGACCCGATGAAAAACTGTTTTTT
len: 14; abundance: .; d_gene: .; v_gene: TRBV6-5; j_gene: TRBJ2-7; CDR3aa: CASSTGTGRYEQYF; CDR3nt: TGTGCCAGCAGTACCGGGACGGGGAGGTACGAGCAGTACTTC
len: 15; abundance: .; d_gene: TRBD2; v_gene: TRBV11-2; j_gene: TRBJ2-1; CDR3aa: CISSLGLVLANEQFF; CDR3nt: TGTATCAGCAGTTTAGGACTAGTCTTGGCCAATGAGCAGTTCTTC
len: 15; abundance: many; d_gene: .; v_gene: TRBV6-1; j_gene: TRBJ2-1; CDR3aa: CASSESWGAYNEQFF; CDR3nt: TGTGCCAGCAGTGAATCTTGGGGAGCCTACAATGAGCAGTTCTTC
len: 14; abundance: many; d_gene: .; v_gene: TRBV4-1; j_gene: TRBJ2-5; CDR3aa: CASSQDRSGPTQYF; CDR3nt: TGCGCCAGCAGCCAAGATAGGAGCGGGCCTACCCAGTACTTC
len: 18; abundance: .; d_gene: TRBD2; v_gene: TRBV11-2; j_gene: TRBJ2-7; CDR3aa: CVSTLMASGRGSSYEQYF; CDR3nt: TGTGTCAGCACCTTAATGGCTAGCGGGAGAGGGAGCTCCTACGAGCAGTACTTC
len: 12; abundance: many; d_gene: .; v_gene: TRBV14; j_gene: TRBJ2-1; CDR3aa: CASSRSRIEQFF; CDR3nt: TGTGCCAGCAGCCGCTCCAGGATTGAGCAGTTCTTC
len: 17; abundance: .; d_gene: TRBD2; v_gene: TRBV4-2; j_gene: TRBJ2-1; CDR3aa: CARSQPLADISYNEQFF; CDR3nt: TGTGCCAGGAGCCAACCCCTAGCGGACATCTCCTACAATGAGCAGTTCTTC